A selection of T cell receptor beta chains follows, all from one sample in a study of OX40 agonist ivuxolimab in advanced cancers. Here immunoSEQ multiplex PCR was the method, and the copy in TCRdb shows in-frame clones only, minus some. The sample lists about 52,000 clones, 94% occurring once. Sequencing used CD4+ or CD8+ T cells sorted from blood, obtained in a trial of the OX40 agonist ivuxolimab. The receptors here all came from an adult with an advanced solid tumor such as melanoma, head and neck, liver or kidney cancer. The CDR3 runs from the conserved cysteine through the conserved F or W. Each record gives: D gene, CDR3 length, clone size, V gene, J gene, CDR3 DNA, CDR3 protein. The D gene is left open where the match is weak. Clone size is stated in some rows and not others, as once, few, many or a class when expanded.

D gene: TRBD2; CDR3 length: 15; clone size: NA; V gene: TRBV7-9; J gene: TRBJ2-1; CDR3 DNA: TGTGCCAGCAGCTTAGCGGGGGGGAACTACAATGAGCAGTTCTTC; CDR3 protein: CASSLAGGNYNEQFF
D gene: TRBD1; CDR3 length: 15; clone size: NA; V gene: TRBV5-4; J gene: TRBJ2-7; CDR3 DNA: TGTGCCAGCAGCTTAACAGGGGGCGAAAGCTACGAGCAGTACTTC; CDR3 protein: CASSLTGGESYEQYF
D gene: TRBD2; CDR3 length: 15; clone size: NA; V gene: TRBV9; J gene: TRBJ2-4; CDR3 DNA: TGTGCCAGCAGCGTAGGCGCAGCGGGGTCGAACATTCAGTACTTC; CDR3 protein: CASSVGAAGSNIQYF
D gene: NA; CDR3 length: 13; clone size: NA; V gene: TRBV27; J gene: TRBJ2-4; CDR3 DNA: TGTGCCAGCAGCCCCGGGCCTTCTAACATTCAGTACTTC; CDR3 protein: CASSPGPSNIQYF
D gene: NA; CDR3 length: 13; clone size: NA; V gene: TRBV27; J gene: TRBJ2-7; CDR3 DNA: TGTGCCAGCAGTTTATCGGCAGCGTACGAGCAGTACTTC; CDR3 protein: CASSLSAAYEQYF
D gene: NA; CDR3 length: 16; clone size: once; V gene: TRBV5-4; J gene: TRBJ2-2; CDR3 DNA: TGTGCCAGCAGCTTGGTCGAGCGGGGCAGGGGCGGGGAGCTGTTTTTT; CDR3 protein: CASSLVERGRGGELFF
D gene: NA; CDR3 length: 15; clone size: once; V gene: TRBV27; J gene: TRBJ1-2; CDR3 DNA: TGTGCCAGCAGTTCCCACAGCGGCCGGCTCTATGGCTACACCTTC; CDR3 protein: CASSSHSGRLYGYTF
D gene: TRBD1; CDR3 length: 11; clone size: NA; V gene: TRBV6-5; J gene: TRBJ2-3; CDR3 DNA: TGTGCCAGCAGTGACAGGGTCGCGCAGTATTTT; CDR3 protein: CASSDRVAQYF
D gene: NA; CDR3 length: 13; clone size: once; V gene: TRBV28; J gene: TRBJ2-5; CDR3 DNA: TGTGCCAGCAGTTTATTGTGGGCGGAGACCCAGTACTTC; CDR3 protein: CASSLLWAETQYF
D gene: TRBD2; CDR3 length: 14; clone size: NA; V gene: TRBV5-1; J gene: TRBJ2-7; CDR3 DNA: TGCGCCAGCAGCGTAGCGGGAGTTTCCTACGAGCAGTACTTC; CDR3 protein: CASSVAGVSYEQYF
D gene: NA; CDR3 length: 14; clone size: NA; V gene: TRBV14; J gene: TRBJ1-2; CDR3 DNA: TGTGCCAGCAGCCAAGGGCTAGGGAACTATGGCTACACCTTC; CDR3 protein: CASSQGLGNYGYTF
D gene: NA; CDR3 length: 13; clone size: once; V gene: TRBV10-2; J gene: TRBJ2-7; CDR3 DNA: TGCGCCAGCAGTTCAAATTCGGCCTACGAGCAGTACTTC; CDR3 protein: CASSSNSAYEQYF
D gene: NA; CDR3 length: 15; clone size: NA; V gene: TRBV27; J gene: TRBJ1-5; CDR3 DNA: TGTGCCAGCAGTTTATTAGCTGGCAGTAATCAGCCCCAGCATTTT; CDR3 protein: CASSLLAGSNQPQHF
D gene: NA; CDR3 length: 18; clone size: once; V gene: TRBV7-2; J gene: TRBJ1-5; CDR3 DNA: TGTGCCAGCAGCTTAATCGTTCCCGGGACCTTCTCGGAGCAGCCCCAGCATTTT; CDR3 protein: CASSLIVPGTFSEQPQHF
D gene: TRBD2; CDR3 length: 16; clone size: once; V gene: TRBV7-3; J gene: TRBJ2-7; CDR3 DNA: TGTGCCAGCAGCTTTAGACTAGCGGGTGGCTCCTACGAGCAGTACTTC; CDR3 protein: CASSFRLAGGSYEQYF
D gene: TRBD1; CDR3 length: 14; clone size: NA; V gene: TRBV5-4; J gene: TRBJ2-7; CDR3 DNA: TGTGCCAGCGGCTATTCGGGACAGGGGACCGAGCAGTACTTC; CDR3 protein: CASGYSGQGTEQYF
D gene: NA; CDR3 length: 15; clone size: NA; V gene: TRBV13; J gene: TRBJ1-2; CDR3 DNA: TGTGCCAGCAGCCCATCACCGGGATCGGGTAGGGGCTACACCTTC; CDR3 protein: CASSPSPGSGRGYTF
D gene: NA; CDR3 length: 13; clone size: NA; V gene: TRBV5-1; J gene: TRBJ2-7; CDR3 DNA: TGCGCCAGCAGCTTGGTCGCAAGCCACGAGCAGTACTTC; CDR3 protein: CASSLVASHEQYF
D gene: NA; CDR3 length: 14; clone size: NA; V gene: TRBV9; J gene: TRBJ2-3; CDR3 DNA: TGTGCCAGCAGCGTAGACGACCGCACAGATACGCAGTATTTT; CDR3 protein: CASSVDDRTDTQYF
D gene: TRBD1; CDR3 length: 17; clone size: once; V gene: TRBV27; J gene: TRBJ2-7; CDR3 DNA: TGTGCCAGCAGTTTATTCGACAGGGTCGGTAGCCCGCGGGAGCAGTACTTC; CDR3 protein: CASSLFDRVGSPREQYF
D gene: TRBD1; CDR3 length: 16; clone size: NA; V gene: TRBV9; J gene: TRBJ1-1; CDR3 DNA: TGTGCCAGCAATATGGGGACAGGGGGAATTGACGCTGAAGCTTTCTTT; CDR3 protein: CASNMGTGGIDAEAFF
D gene: NA; CDR3 length: 14; clone size: NA; V gene: TRBV27; J gene: TRBJ2-7; CDR3 DNA: TGTGCCAGCAGTCCCACAGGACACCTCTACGAGCAGTACTTC; CDR3 protein: CASSPTGHLYEQYF
D gene: TRBD2; CDR3 length: 18; clone size: NA; V gene: TRBV27; J gene: TRBJ2-7; CDR3 DNA: TGTGCCAGCAGTTTATGGGGGGGAGCGGGCCTAGCGGGAGCCGAGCAGTACTTC; CDR3 protein: CASSLWGGAGLAGAEQYF
D gene: TRBD1; CDR3 length: 14; clone size: NA; V gene: TRBV10-1; J gene: TRBJ2-7; CDR3 DNA: TGCGCCAGCAGTGAAGACAGGGGTCTTGACGAGCAGTACTTC; CDR3 protein: CASSEDRGLDEQYF
D gene: NA; CDR3 length: 14; clone size: NA; V gene: TRBV15; J gene: TRBJ1-5; CDR3 DNA: TGTGCCACCAGCAGAGGTACCGGGGGTCAGCCCCAGCATTTT; CDR3 protein: CATSRGTGGQPQHF
D gene: NA; CDR3 length: 12; clone size: NA; V gene: TRBV30; J gene: TRBJ1-2; CDR3 DNA: TGTGCCTGGAGTGTGGGGGAATATGGCTACACCTTC; CDR3 protein: CAWSVGEYGYTF
D gene: NA; CDR3 length: 17; clone size: NA; V gene: TRBV2; J gene: TRBJ1-2; CDR3 DNA: TGTGCCAGCAGTGAGTCAGGGTACGGGAGTGTTGGCTATGGCTACACCTTC; CDR3 protein: CASSESGYGSVGYGYTF
D gene: NA; CDR3 length: 13; clone size: NA; V gene: TRBV5-4; J gene: TRBJ1-1; CDR3 DNA: TGTGCCAGCAGCCTTGGGGGGAGCACTGAAGCTTTCTTT; CDR3 protein: CASSLGGSTEAFF
D gene: NA; CDR3 length: 14; clone size: NA; V gene: TRBV27; J gene: TRBJ1-1; CDR3 DNA: TGTGCCAGCAGTTTACAGTCGAGGAACACTGAAGCTTTCTTT; CDR3 protein: CASSLQSRNTEAFF
D gene: TRBD1; CDR3 length: 13; clone size: NA; V gene: TRBV29-1; J gene: TRBJ2-7; CDR3 DNA: TGCAGCGTTTCCCTGGACAGGCCGTACGAGCAGTACTTC; CDR3 protein: CSVSLDRPYEQYF
D gene: NA; CDR3 length: 12; clone size: NA; V gene: TRBV6-5; J gene: TRBJ2-5; CDR3 DNA: TGTGCCAGCAGTTACTCGCAGGAGACCCAGTACTTC; CDR3 protein: CASSYSQETQYF
D gene: TRBD1; CDR3 length: 15; clone size: NA; V gene: TRBV7-2; J gene: TRBJ1-4; CDR3 DNA: TGTGCCAGCAGCCCCCGAGGGCAGGGGGCTGAAAAACTGTTTTTT; CDR3 protein: CASSPRGQGAEKLFF
D gene: NA; CDR3 length: 16; clone size: NA; V gene: TRBV29-1; J gene: TRBJ2-1; CDR3 DNA: TGCAGCGTTGTTGGGGAAGTCGGGACGGAAGTCGATGAGCAGTTCTTC; CDR3 protein: CSVVGEVGTEVDEQFF
D gene: NA; CDR3 length: 13; clone size: NA; V gene: TRBV11-2; J gene: TRBJ2-3; CDR3 DNA: TGTGCCAGCAGCTTAGCCGGCGGAGATACGCAGTATTTT; CDR3 protein: CASSLAGGDTQYF
D gene: TRBD1; CDR3 length: 15; clone size: NA; V gene: TRBV27; J gene: TRBJ2-1; CDR3 DNA: TGTGCCAGCAGCTCAGGACAGGTGGTTTACAATGAGCAGTTCTTC; CDR3 protein: CASSSGQVVYNEQFF
D gene: TRBD2; CDR3 length: 19; clone size: NA; V gene: TRBV11-1; J gene: TRBJ2-2; CDR3 DNA: TGTGCCAGCAGCTTAAGCCCCCTTCGACTAGCGGGAGGAATCGGGGAGCTGTTTTTT; CDR3 protein: CASSLSPLRLAGGIGELFF
D gene: NA; CDR3 length: 13; clone size: NA; V gene: TRBV9; J gene: TRBJ2-7; CDR3 DNA: TGTGCCAGCAGCGTAGGCATTACGGGGGAGCAGTACTTC; CDR3 protein: CASSVGITGEQYF
D gene: TRBD2; CDR3 length: 16; clone size: NA; V gene: TRBV2; J gene: TRBJ2-2; CDR3 DNA: TGTGCCAGCAGTTACCAAGGACTAGCGTGGGACGGGGAGCTGTTTTTT; CDR3 protein: CASSYQGLAWDGELFF
D gene: TRBD1; CDR3 length: 13; clone size: NA; V gene: TRBV19; J gene: TRBJ2-7; CDR3 DNA: TGTGCCAGTAGTCTGGGACAGCCCTACGAGCAGTACTTC; CDR3 protein: CASSLGQPYEQYF
D gene: NA; CDR3 length: 18; clone size: NA; V gene: TRBV29-1; J gene: TRBJ2-1; CDR3 DNA: TGCAGCGTTGATGGGGGCATTAGGGAGGGGAGCTCCTACAATGAGCAGTTCTTC; CDR3 protein: CSVDGGIREGSSYNEQFF
D gene: NA; CDR3 length: 15; clone size: once; V gene: TRBV27; J gene: TRBJ2-7; CDR3 DNA: TGTGCCAGCACCTTGACAGGCAAGACTTCCTACGAGCAGTACTTC; CDR3 protein: CASTLTGKTSYEQYF
D gene: NA; CDR3 length: 13; clone size: NA; V gene: TRBV28; J gene: TRBJ1-4; CDR3 DNA: TGTGCCAAGGACCGTTACAGGCGAGAAAAACTGTTTTTT; CDR3 protein: CAKDRYRREKLFF
D gene: NA; CDR3 length: 13; clone size: NA; V gene: TRBV28; J gene: TRBJ1-1; CDR3 DNA: TGTGCCAGCAGATCTGACTTAAACACTGAAGCTTTCTTT; CDR3 protein: CASRSDLNTEAFF
D gene: NA; CDR3 length: 12; clone size: once; V gene: TRBV25-1; J gene: TRBJ2-3; CDR3 DNA: TGTGCCAGCAGTGATTCGGGTGATACGCAGTATTTT; CDR3 protein: CASSDSGDTQYF
D gene: NA; CDR3 length: 15; clone size: NA; V gene: TRBV5-3; J gene: TRBJ1-2; CDR3 DNA: TGTGCCAGAAGCTCCCCCAGTGGGGGTTTCGGTGGCTACACCTTC; CDR3 protein: CARSSPSGGFGGYTF
D gene: NA; CDR3 length: 11; clone size: NA; V gene: TRBV30; J gene: TRBJ2-3; CDR3 DNA: TGTGCCTGGAGGGCCTCATATACGCAGTATTTT; CDR3 protein: CAWRASYTQYF
D gene: NA; CDR3 length: 16; clone size: once; V gene: TRBV7-6; J gene: TRBJ2-7; CDR3 DNA: TGTGCCAGCAGCTTAGAAAGCTCGGCGAGCTCCTACGAGCAGTACTTC; CDR3 protein: CASSLESSASSYEQYF
D gene: NA; CDR3 length: 18; clone size: NA; V gene: TRBV21-1; J gene: TRBJ2-2; CDR3 DNA: TGTGCCAGCAGCAAAGGATGGGTTACAGGGGAGAACACCGGGGAGCTGTTTTTT; CDR3 protein: CASSKGWVTGENTGELFF
D gene: TRBD2; CDR3 length: 16; clone size: NA; V gene: TRBV6-5; J gene: TRBJ2-3; CDR3 DNA: TGTGCCAGCAGTTACGGTCTAGCGGGAGATCTAGATACGCAGTATTTT; CDR3 protein: CASSYGLAGDLDTQYF